This T cell receptor beta chain was recorded in a study of blood T cell repertoires in COVID-19. Across the study: COVID-19 samples from acute and convalescent phases originated in the United States, Italy and Spain.

Clones were read by immunoSEQ multiplex PCR, and TCRdb kept only the in-frame ones, dropping some. The table records about 200,000 clones, around 90% of them present only once. Germline CDR1 reads SGHNT; CDR2 reads YENEEA. The CDR3 extends over 15 amino acids. Trimming removed 4 bases from V and 5 bases from J; junction bases left unmatched: 7. This TCR derives from a man in his 60s with acute or convalescent COVID-19. Input material: peripheral blood. This chain joins TRBV11-3 and TRBJ2-5, with TRBD1 identical over 10 bases. The CDR3, as DNA: TGTGCCAGCAGCTCGGGACAGGGGACGGTCGAGACCCAGTACTTC. Protein: CASSSGQGTVETQYF.